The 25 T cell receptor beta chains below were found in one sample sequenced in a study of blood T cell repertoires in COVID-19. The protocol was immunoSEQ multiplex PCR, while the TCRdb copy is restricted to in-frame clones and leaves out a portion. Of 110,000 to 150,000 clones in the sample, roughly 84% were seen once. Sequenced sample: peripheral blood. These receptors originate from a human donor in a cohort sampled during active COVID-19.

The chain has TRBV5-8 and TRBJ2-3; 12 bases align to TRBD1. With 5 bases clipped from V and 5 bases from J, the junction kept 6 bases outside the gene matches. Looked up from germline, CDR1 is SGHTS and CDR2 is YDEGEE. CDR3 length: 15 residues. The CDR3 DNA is TGTGCCAGCAGACGCGGGACAGGGGGCATAGATACGCAGTATTTT. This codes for CASRRGTGGIDTQYF.

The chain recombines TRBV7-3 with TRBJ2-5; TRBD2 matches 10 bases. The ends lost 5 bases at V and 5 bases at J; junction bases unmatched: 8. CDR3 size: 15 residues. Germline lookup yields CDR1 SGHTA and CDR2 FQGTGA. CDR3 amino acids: CASSVERGGVETQYF. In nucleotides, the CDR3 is TGTGCCAGCAGCGTAGAGCGGGGGGGCGTGGAGACCCAGTACTTC.

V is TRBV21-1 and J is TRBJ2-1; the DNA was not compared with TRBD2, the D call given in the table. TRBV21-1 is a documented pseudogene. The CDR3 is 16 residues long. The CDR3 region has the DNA TGTGCCAGGTTTGGAGGGGTGTCCAGAGGTTACAATGAGCAGTTCTTC. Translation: CARFGGVSRGYNEQFF.

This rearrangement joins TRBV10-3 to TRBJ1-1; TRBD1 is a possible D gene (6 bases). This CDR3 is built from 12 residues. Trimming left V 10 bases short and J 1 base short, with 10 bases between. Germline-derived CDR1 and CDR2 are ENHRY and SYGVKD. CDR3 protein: CATQTGNTEAFF. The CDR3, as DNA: TGTGCCACCCAGACAGGGAACACTGAAGCTTTCTTT.

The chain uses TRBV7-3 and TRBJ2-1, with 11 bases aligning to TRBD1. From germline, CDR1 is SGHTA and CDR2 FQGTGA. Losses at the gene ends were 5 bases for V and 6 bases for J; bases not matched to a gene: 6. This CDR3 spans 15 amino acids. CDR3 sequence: CASSPRTGGFNEQFF. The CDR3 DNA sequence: TGTGCCAGCAGCCCCCGGACAGGGGGCTTCAATGAGCAGTTCTTC.

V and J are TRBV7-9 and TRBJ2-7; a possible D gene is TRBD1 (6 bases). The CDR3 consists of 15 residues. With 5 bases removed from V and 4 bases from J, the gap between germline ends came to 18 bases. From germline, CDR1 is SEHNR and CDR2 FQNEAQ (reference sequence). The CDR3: CASSPDSGWGYEQYF. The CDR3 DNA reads TGTGCCAGCAGCCCGGACAGCGGTTGGGGGTACGAGCAGTACTTC.

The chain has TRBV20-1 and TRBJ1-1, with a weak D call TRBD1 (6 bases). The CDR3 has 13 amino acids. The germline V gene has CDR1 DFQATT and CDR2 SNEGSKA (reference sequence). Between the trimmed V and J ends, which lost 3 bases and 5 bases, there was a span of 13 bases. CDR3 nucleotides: TGCAGTGCTAGTCGGGGGGCGCAAACTGAAGCTTTCTTT. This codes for CSASRGAQTEAFF.

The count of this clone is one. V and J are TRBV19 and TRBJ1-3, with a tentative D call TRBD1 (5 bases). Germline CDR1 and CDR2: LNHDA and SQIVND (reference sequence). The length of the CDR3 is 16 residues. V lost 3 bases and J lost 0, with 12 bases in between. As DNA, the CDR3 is TGTGCCAGTAGTATTTCGACAGCTTTCTCTGGAAACACCATATATTTT. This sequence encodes CASSISTAFSGNTIYF.

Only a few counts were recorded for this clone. The CDR3 here is CASSLDREGIDEQFF. The CDR3 nucleotides are TGTGCCAGCAGTCTTGACAGGGAAGGTATCGATGAGCAGTTCTTC. The chain is built from TRBV2 and TRBJ2-1; TRBD1 matches at 7 bases. J was trimmed by 8 bases and V by 5 bases; bases with no gene match: 12. Germline lookup yields CDR1 SNHLY and CDR2 FYNNEI. The CDR3 covers 15 residues. Full variable domain (outside the CDR3, taken from reference TRBV2 and TRBJ2-1): EPEVTQTPSHQVTQMGQEVILRCVPISNHLYFYWYRQILGQKVEFLVSFYNNEISEKSEIFDDQFSVERPDGSNFTLKIRSTKLEDSAMYFCASSLDREGIDEQFFGPGTRLTVL.

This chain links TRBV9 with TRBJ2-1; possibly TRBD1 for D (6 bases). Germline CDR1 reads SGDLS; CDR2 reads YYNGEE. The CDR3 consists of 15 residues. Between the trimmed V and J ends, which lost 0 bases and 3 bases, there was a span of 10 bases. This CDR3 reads CASSVEGRGYNEQFF. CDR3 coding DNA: TGTGCCAGCAGCGTAGAAGGCAGGGGCTACAATGAGCAGTTCTTC.

The CDR3 DNA follows: TGTGCCAGCAGTACAGGATGGACTAATGAAAAACTGTTTTTT. Its protein is CASSTGWTNEKLFF. The chain carries TRBV3-1 (or the pseudogene TRBV3-2) and TRBJ1-4; a weak D match, TRBD1 (5 bases). The CDR3 runs 14 residues. Germline CDR1 reads LGHDT; CDR2 reads YNNKEL (reference sequence). Between the trimmed V and J ends, which lost 6 bases and 2 bases, there was a span of 10 bases.

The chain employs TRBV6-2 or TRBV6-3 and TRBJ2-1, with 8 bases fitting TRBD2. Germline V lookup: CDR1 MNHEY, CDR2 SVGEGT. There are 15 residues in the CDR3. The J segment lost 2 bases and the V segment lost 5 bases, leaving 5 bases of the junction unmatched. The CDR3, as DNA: TGTGCCAGCAGTATAGCGGGGCCGACCTACAATGAGCAGTTCTTC. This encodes CASSIAGPTYNEQFF.

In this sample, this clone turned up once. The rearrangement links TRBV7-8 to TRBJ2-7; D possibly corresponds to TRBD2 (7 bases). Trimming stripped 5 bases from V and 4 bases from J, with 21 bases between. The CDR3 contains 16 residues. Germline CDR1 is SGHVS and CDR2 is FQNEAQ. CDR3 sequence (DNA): TGTGCCAGCAGCCAGCGTTTGGGGGGGGGCAGTTACGAGCAGTACTTC. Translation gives CASSQRLGGGSYEQYF.

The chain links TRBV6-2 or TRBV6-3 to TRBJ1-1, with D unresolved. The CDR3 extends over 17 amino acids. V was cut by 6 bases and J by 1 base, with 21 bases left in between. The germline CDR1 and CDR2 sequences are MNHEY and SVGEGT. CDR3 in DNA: TGTGCCAGCAGCCTTTTTAGAGCAGGCGAGGGGAACACTGAAGCTTTCTTT. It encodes CASSLFRAGEGNTEAFF.

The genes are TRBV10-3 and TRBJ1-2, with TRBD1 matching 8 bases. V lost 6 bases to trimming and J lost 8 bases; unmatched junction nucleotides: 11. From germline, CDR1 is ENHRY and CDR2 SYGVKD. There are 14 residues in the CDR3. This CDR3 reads CAIRVPGQAKGYTF. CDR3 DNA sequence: TGTGCCATCAGGGTCCCGGGACAGGCAAAAGGCTACACCTTC.

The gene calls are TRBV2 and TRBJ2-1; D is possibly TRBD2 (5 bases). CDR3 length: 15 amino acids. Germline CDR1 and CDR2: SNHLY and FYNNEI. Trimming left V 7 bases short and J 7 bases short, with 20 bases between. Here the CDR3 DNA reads TGTGCCAGCACCTCGCGGGTCGGGAATAAGAATGAGCAGTTCTTC. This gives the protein CASTSRVGNKNEQFF.

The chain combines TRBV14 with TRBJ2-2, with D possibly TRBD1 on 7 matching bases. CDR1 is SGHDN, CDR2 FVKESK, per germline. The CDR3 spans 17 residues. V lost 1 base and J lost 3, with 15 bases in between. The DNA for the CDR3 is TGTGCCAGCAGCCAAGTCTGGGGCAGGGGGGACACCGGGGAGCTGTTTTTT. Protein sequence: CASSQVWGRGDTGELFF.

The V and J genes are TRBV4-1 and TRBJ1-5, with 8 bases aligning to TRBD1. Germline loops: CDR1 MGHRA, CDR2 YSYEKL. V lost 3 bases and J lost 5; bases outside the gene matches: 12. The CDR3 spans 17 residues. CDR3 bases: TGCGCCAGCAGCCACCGGACAGGGAGCGGGCCCCATCAGCCCCAGCATTTT. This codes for CASSHRTGSGPHQPQHF.

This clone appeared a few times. CDR3 sequence: CASSLVTGWTGANVLTF. The CDR3 bases are TGTGCCAGCAGCTTAGTTACGGGATGGACTGGGGCCAACGTCCTGACTTTC. The chain links TRBV5-4 to TRBJ2-6; TRBD2 might be the D (5 bases). The CDR3 sequence is 17 residues long. The V end was cut by 2 bases, the J end by 2 bases, with 14 bases between. CDR1 and CDR2 from the germline V gene are SGHNT and YYREEE (reference sequence).

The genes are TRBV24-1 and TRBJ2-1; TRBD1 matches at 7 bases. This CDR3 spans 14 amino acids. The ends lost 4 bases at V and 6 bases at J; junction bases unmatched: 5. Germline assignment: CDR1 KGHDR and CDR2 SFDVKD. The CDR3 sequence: CATSDSDRFNEQFF. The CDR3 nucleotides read TGTGCCACCAGTGACTCGGACAGGTTCAATGAGCAGTTCTTC.

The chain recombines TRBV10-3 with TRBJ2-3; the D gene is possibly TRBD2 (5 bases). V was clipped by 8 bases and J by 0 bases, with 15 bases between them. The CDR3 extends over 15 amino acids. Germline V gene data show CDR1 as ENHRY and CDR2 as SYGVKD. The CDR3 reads CAISRGLGSTDTQYF. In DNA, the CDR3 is TGTGCCATCTCTCGCGGGTTGGGGAGCACAGATACGCAGTATTTT.

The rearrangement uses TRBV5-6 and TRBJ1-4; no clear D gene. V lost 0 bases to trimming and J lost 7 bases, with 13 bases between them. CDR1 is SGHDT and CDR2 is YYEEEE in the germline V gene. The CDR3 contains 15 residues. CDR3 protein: CASSLEAAHSEKLFF. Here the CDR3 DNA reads TGTGCCAGCAGCTTGGAAGCGGCCCACAGTGAAAAACTGTTTTTT.

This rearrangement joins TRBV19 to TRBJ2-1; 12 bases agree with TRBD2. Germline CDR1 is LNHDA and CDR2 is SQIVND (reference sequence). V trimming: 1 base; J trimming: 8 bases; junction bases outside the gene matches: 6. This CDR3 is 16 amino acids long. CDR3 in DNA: TGTGCCAGTAGTATAGGGTCTAGCGGGAGGGGCCATGAGCAGTTCTTC. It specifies CASSIGSSGRGHEQFF.

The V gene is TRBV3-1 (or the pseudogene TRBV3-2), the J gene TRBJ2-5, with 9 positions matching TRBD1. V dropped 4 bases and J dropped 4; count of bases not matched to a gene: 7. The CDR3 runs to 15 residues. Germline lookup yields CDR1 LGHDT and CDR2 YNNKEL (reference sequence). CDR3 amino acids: CASSLWDRVTETQYF. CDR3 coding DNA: TGTGCCAGCAGCCTATGGGACAGGGTCACAGAGACCCAGTACTTC.

The CDR3 region is CASRAGGVGEAFF. For the CDR3, the DNA is TGTGCCAGCAGAGCCGGAGGGGTAGGTGAAGCTTTCTTT. This chain links TRBV12-3 or TRBV12-4 with TRBJ1-1; tentative D call: TRBD1 (5 bases). The CDR3 is made up of 13 amino acids. The V end lost 6 bases, the J end lost 7 bases, and 15 bases lay between the germline ends.